The rows below give T cell receptor beta chains drawn from one sample of a study of lymphopenia after photon versus proton radiotherapy. Assay: immunoSEQ multiplex PCR; the TCRdb copy retains only in-frame clones and omits some. The sample records about 70,000 clones, around 93% being singletons. The sample here was peripheral blood, taken from a patient treated with photon-based radiotherapy. The receptors here all came from a woman aged 40 to 49 with cholangiocarcinoma. Each CDR3 is given with its conserved first and last residue. D genes are given only for firm matches. The listing skips clone size in some rows; elsewhere it reads once, few, many or a size class.

V gene	clone size	D gene	J gene	CDR3 DNA	CDR3 protein
TRBV9	NA	NA	TRBJ1-2	TGTGCCAGCAGCGTAGACGGGGGCAAGAGCTATGGCTACACCTTC	CASSVDGGKSYGYTF
TRBV4-3	NA	NA	TRBJ2-5	TGCGCCAGCAGCCAAGATAGGGCAGGAGGCCCCCAAGAGACCCAGTACTTC	CASSQDRAGGPQETQYF
TRBV10-1	NA	TRBD2	TRBJ2-2	TGCGCCAGCAGTGAGAGCGGGAGGGCTACCGGGGAGCTGTTTTTT	CASSESGRATGELFF
TRBV7-9	NA	TRBD1	TRBJ2-1	TGTGCCAGCAGCTCGACAGGGAACTCCTACAATGAGCAGTTCTTC	CASSSTGNSYNEQFF
TRBV10-2	NA	NA	TRBJ2-7	TGCGCCAGCAGCCAGCCCGTTGGCGAGCAGTACTTC	CASSQPVGEQYF
TRBV29-1	few	NA	TRBJ1-2	TGCAGCGTCACAACGAATGGCTACACCTTC	CSVTTNGYTF
TRBV30	NA	NA	TRBJ1-5	TGTGCCTGGAGTCATTCAGGGTCTTATAGCAATCAGCCCCAGCATTTT	CAWSHSGSYSNQPQHF
TRBV30	NA	TRBD1	TRBJ1-6	TGTGCCTGGAGTGCAGGACAGGGGGCTAGTTCACCCCTCCACTTT	CAWSAGQGASSPLHF
TRBV9	NA	NA	TRBJ1-1	TGTGCCAGCAGCGTTGGACCCGGGGCGAACACTGAAGCTTTCTTT	CASSVGPGANTEAFF
TRBV30	NA	TRBD1	TRBJ2-7	TGTGCCTGGAGTGGCTGGACAGGGAACGAGCAGTACTTC	CAWSGWTGNEQYF